These 10 T cell receptor beta chains originate from one sample sequenced in a study of T cells in Graves' hyperthyroidism and ophthalmopathy (dated by TCRdb to about 2019). The library relied on multiplex PCR. The data were produced on an Illumina HiSeq 2000. The TCR beta CDR3 regions were amplified from RNA transcripts. A first-round RT-PCR of the TCR CDR3 used the HTBI primer set with the Qiagen OneStep RT-PCR kit. TCRdb cleaned the public reads at Q25 with fastp, built clones with MiXCR and kept in-frame beta chains. Merged by CDR3 protein, the rows form single entries marked with the most common genes and DNA. This sample gives about 620,000 distinct CDR3 sequences in total; 15% to 20% of them show up just once. The ten top clones hold 3.5% to 4% of the sample. The sequenced material came from blood. These receptors originate from a woman in her 30s with Graves' hyperthyroidism.

This sequence joins TRBV3-1 and TRBJ1-1; D might be TRBD1 (5 bases). The germline V gene encodes CDR1 LGHDT and CDR2 YNNKEL (reference sequence). The V end lost 2 bases, the J end lost 3 bases, and 10 bases lay between the germline ends. The CDR3 runs to 14 residues. The CDR3 protein is CASSQMDTDTEAFF. The CDR3 nucleotides are TGTGCCAGCAGCCAAATGGACACCGACACTGAAGCTTTCTTT.

This clonotype came up many times. The chain employs TRBV5-5 and TRBJ2-7; 7 bases match TRBD1. Per germline, CDR1 SGHKS and CDR2 YYEKEE (reference sequence). The CDR3 is 15 residues long. V was clipped by 0 bases and J by 3 bases; unmatched bases: 6. The CDR3 DNA follows: TGTGCCAGCAGCTTGGAAACGGGACAGCACTACGAGCAGTACTTC. Protein product: CASSLETGQHYEQYF.

The genes are TRBV11-2 and TRBJ2-7; no clear D. V lost 4 bases and J 3 bases, leaving 13 bases between the germline ends. Germline V gives CDR1 SGHAT, CDR2 FQNNGV. The CDR3 runs to 14 residues. CDR3 sequence: CASSSDDLSYEQYF. The DNA of the CDR3 is TGTGCCAGCAGCTCCGACGACCTGAGCTACGAGCAGTACTTC. The full variable domain, its missing parts supplied by reference TRBV11-2 and TRBJ2-7, is EAGVAQSPRYKIIEKRQSVAFWCNPISGHATLYWYQQILGQGPKLLIQFQNNGVVDDSQLPKDRFSAERLKGVDSTLKIQPAKLEDSAVYLCASSSDDLSYEQYFGPGTRLTVT.

The V gene is TRBV19, the J gene TRBJ2-6, with TRBD1 matching over 7 bases. The CDR3 has 20 amino acids. Germline assignment: CDR1 LNHDA and CDR2 SQIVND (reference sequence). The V segment lost 5 bases and the J segment 2 bases; nucleotides outside the gene matches: 18. This chain's CDR3 is CASSSNWDSSYEAGANVLTF. CDR3 DNA: TGTGCCAGTAGTTCGAACTGGGACAGCTCATACGAAGCTGGGGCCAACGTCCTGACTTTC. The full variable domain, in which reference TRBV19 and TRBJ2-6 provide the parts outside the CDR3, is DGGITQSPKYLFRKEGQNVTLSCEQNLNHDAMYWYRQDPGQGLRLIYYSQIVNDFQKGDIAEGYSVSREKKESFPLTVTSAQKNPTAFYLCASSSNWDSSYEAGANVLTFGAGSRLTVL.

The table lists this clonotype with many counts. V is TRBV11-2 and J is TRBJ2-6; perhaps TRBD1 as D (6 bases). V lost 2 bases and J lost 1, with 6 bases in between. The germline CDR1 and CDR2 sequences are SGHAT and FQNNGV. CDR3 length equals 15 residues. CDR3 residues: CASSLQGSGANVLTF. CDR3 nucleotide sequence: TGTGCCAGCAGCTTACAGGGGTCTGGGGCCAACGTCCTGACTTTC.

This clonotype was recorded many times. CDR3 DNA sequence: TGCAGTGCGGAGGGACCAGGGTACAATGAGCAGTTCTTC. This sequence encodes CSAEGPGYNEQFF. The V and J genes are TRBV20-1 and TRBJ2-1; the D gene is possibly TRBD2 (6 bases). Trimming took off 6 bases at V and 4 bases at J, with 13 bases between the two ends. This CDR3 region has 13 residues. Per the germline V gene, CDR1 is DFQATT and CDR2 is SNEGSKA (reference sequence).

In this sample, this clonotype turned up many times. The rearrangement joins TRBV28 to TRBJ1-6, with TRBD1 identical over 9 bases. Trimming took 1 base from V and 11 from J; bases not matched to a gene: 6. The CDR3 consists of 15 residues. Germline V CDR1 and CDR2: MDHEN, SYDVKM. The CDR3 nucleotides are TGTGCCAGCAGTTTATCGGGACAGGGCGAGCCACCCCTCCACTTT. Protein: CASSLSGQGEPPLHF.

This clonotype has at least ten counts. The V call is TRBV7-8, the J call TRBJ2-5; the match to TRBD2 covers 7 bases. The CDR3 covers 16 residues. V was pared by 1 base and J by 0 bases, with 5 bases of the junction left unmatched. Germline V lookup: CDR1 SGHVS, CDR2 FQNEAQ. The CDR3 region has the DNA TGTGCCAGCAGCTTAGGCGCTAGCGGTTACCAAGAGACCCAGTACTTC. Translating it yields CASSLGASGYQETQYF.

This clonotype was counted ten times or more. The V gene is TRBV6-1, the J gene TRBJ2-3; D uncertain. CDR3 size: 13 residues. V shed 7 bases and J shed 0 bases, with 8 bases lying between them. CDR1 and CDR2 (germline): MNHNS, SASEGT. CDR3 nucleotide sequence: TGTGCCAGCACCTCAGGCAGCACAGATACGCAGTATTTT. Translating it yields CASTSGSTDTQYF.

This clonotype was seen ten or more times. In DNA form, the CDR3 reads TGTGCCAGCAGTTTTCGAGTACGGGCTAGCGACCAAGAGACCCAGTACTTC. This codes for CASSFRVRASDQETQYF. The rearrangement uses TRBV28 and TRBJ2-5; tentatively, D is TRBD2 (6 bases). In germline, CDR1 is MDHEN, CDR2 SYDVKM. The CDR3 has 17 residues. Trimming took 3 bases from V and 0 from J, leaving 17 bases between them.